Below, 20 T cell receptor beta chains from the same sample are listed, as sequenced in a study of blood T cell repertoires in COVID-19. The table came from immunoSEQ multiplex PCR; TCRdb's copy has only in-frame clones and leaves some out. The sample consists of roughly 200,000 clones, 90% of them appearing once. Sequenced: peripheral blood. The receptors were gathered from a man in his forties or fifties with acute or convalescent COVID-19.

This rearrangement joins TRBV6-6 to TRBJ1-1, with 9 bases matching TRBD1. CDR3 size: 14 residues. With 5 bases clipped from V and 5 bases from J, the junction kept 6 bases outside the gene matches. Germline V lookup: CDR1 MNHNY, CDR2 SVGAGI (reference sequence). The CDR3: CASSTGTGRTEAFF. CDR3 nucleotides: TGTGCCAGCAGTACCGGGACAGGGAGAACTGAAGCTTTCTTT.

The CDR3: CASSPRKTGGFSGANVLTF. The CDR3 region has the DNA TGTGCCAGCTCACCTCGGAAGACAGGGGGTTTCTCTGGGGCCAACGTCCTGACTTTC. The rearrangement links TRBV18 to TRBJ2-6; 9 bases align to TRBD1. Germline V CDR1 and CDR2: KGHSH, LQKENI. The CDR3 has 19 residues. Unmatched junction bases numbered 9, after V lost 3 bases and J lost 0 bases.

This CDR3 is CASSFRDRQANTGELFF. In DNA form, the CDR3 reads TGTGCCAGCAGCTTCCGGGACAGACAAGCGAACACCGGGGAGCTGTTTTTT. The rearrangement joins TRBV7-9 to TRBJ2-2, with TRBD1 identical over 7 bases. J was trimmed by 0 bases and V by 3 bases; bases with no gene match: 7. CDR1 is SEHNR, CDR2 FQNEAQ, per germline (reference sequence). The CDR3 sequence is 17 residues long.

This clone was observed once. V and J are TRBV6-5 and TRBJ2-7, with TRBD2 as a possible D gene (5 bases). Germline values: CDR1 MNHEY, CDR2 SVGAGI. The CDR3 totals 15 residues. V was clipped by 4 bases and J by 1 base, with 14 bases between them. CDR3 in amino acids: CASSSEGLFSYEQYF. The CDR3 DNA is TGTGCCAGCAGTTCTGAGGGCCTATTTTCCTACGAGCAGTACTTC.

The rearrangement uses TRBV15 and TRBJ2-1; 10 nucleotides align to TRBD2. CDR1 is LNHNV and CDR2 is YYDKDF in the germline V gene (reference sequence). This CDR3 is built from 12 residues. With V trimmed by 4 bases and J by 10 bases, 1 base remained unmatched. The CDR3 is CATSKTSGEQFF. DNA of the CDR3: TGTGCCACCAGCAAGACTAGCGGGGAGCAGTTCTTC.

The rearrangement uses TRBV4-1 and TRBJ2-7; weak D call: TRBD2 (6 bases). This CDR3 is built from 14 residues. Germline CDR1 is MGHRA and CDR2 is YSYEKL. V lost 4 bases and J lost 3, with 13 bases in between. The CDR3 protein is CASSPRVGGYEQYF. The CDR3 region has the DNA TGCGCCAGCAGCCCCCGGGTCGGGGGCTACGAGCAGTACTTC.

The chain joins TRBV5-1 to TRBJ2-1; 10 bases match TRBD2. Germline V lookup: CDR1 SGHRS, CDR2 YFSETQ. The CDR3 sequence is 14 residues long. V gave up 4 bases and J gave up 6 bases; unmatched junction bases: 4. The CDR3 loop is CASSPGTSVNEQFF. The CDR3, as DNA: TGCGCCAGCAGCCCCGGGACTAGCGTCAATGAGCAGTTCTTC. Complete variable domain (other parts from reference TRBV5-1 and TRBJ2-1): KAGVTQTPRYLIKTRGQQVTLSCSPISGHRSVSWYQQTPGQGLQFLFEYFSETQRNKGNFPGRFSGRQFSNSRSEMNVSTLELGDSALYLCASSPGTSVNEQFFGPGTRLTVL.

The gene calls are TRBV28 and TRBJ1-5, with D possibly being TRBD1 (5 bases). CDR3 size: 15 residues. Germline loops: CDR1 MDHEN, CDR2 SYDVKM. V lost 6 bases and J 1 base, leaving 13 bases between the germline ends. The CDR3 nucleotides read TGTGCCAGCAGGACGGATGGGGGGAGCAATCAGCCCCAGCATTTT. It is translated as CASRTDGGSNQPQHF.

The V call is TRBV28, the J call TRBJ1-1, with 10 positions matching TRBD1. This CDR3 has 14 residues. Germline lookup yields CDR1 MDHEN and CDR2 SYDVKM. Germline trimming cut 6 bases from V and 6 bases from J; bases unmatched to any gene: 7. In DNA, the CDR3 is TGTGCCAGCAGGATCGGCGGGACAGGGGCTGAAGCTTTCTTT. Its protein product is CASRIGGTGAEAFF.

This clone has only a few counts. The rearrangement uses TRBV24-1 and TRBJ2-2; 9 nucleotides agree with TRBD1. The CDR3 spans 13 residues. CDR1 is KGHDR and CDR2 is SFDVKD in the germline V gene. Losses at the gene ends were 12 bases for V and 5 bases for J; bases not matched to a gene: 6. The CDR3 protein is CAARQGGTGELFF. CDR3 in DNA: TGTGCCGCAAGACAGGGGGGGACCGGGGAGCTGTTTTTT.

This chain uses TRBV19 with TRBJ2-5; tentative D call: TRBD1 (5 bases). This CDR3 has 13 residues. The germline V gene encodes CDR1 LNHDA and CDR2 SQIVND (reference sequence). The germline V and J ends were trimmed by 6 bases and 4 bases, with 12 bases remaining between them. The CDR3: CASSQGFGETQYF. As DNA, the CDR3 is TGTGCCAGTAGCCAGGGTTTTGGAGAGACCCAGTACTTC.

The chain recombines TRBV2 with TRBJ1-1; 10 bases are shared with TRBD1. Germline CDR1 is SNHLY and CDR2 is FYNNEI. This CDR3 is 15 amino acids long. V was clipped by 8 bases and J by 1 base; unmatched bases: 7. CDR3 DNA sequence: TGTGCCAGCCACTCGACAGGGGGCGGGAACACTGAAGCTTTCTTT. The encoded protein is CASHSTGGGNTEAFF.

V is TRBV3-1 (or the pseudogene TRBV3-2) and J is TRBJ2-7, with TRBD2 identical over 8 bases. CDR1 is LGHDT, CDR2 YNNKEL, per germline (reference sequence). The CDR3 is 14 amino acids. The trim removed 2 bases at V and 0 bases at J, leaving 0 bases unmatched. The CDR3 DNA is TGTGCCAGCAGCCAAACTAGCGGCTCCTACGAGCAGTACTTC. Amino acids: CASSQTSGSYEQYF.

J is TRBJ1-6 and V is TRBV4-3; D perhaps matches TRBD1 (5 bases). The V gene's germline CDR1 is LGHNA and CDR2 YSLEER. This CDR3 is built from 16 residues. Trimming removed 0 bases at V and 8 bases at J, with 14 bases between. CDR3 nucleotide sequence: TGCGCCAGCAGCCAAGATCGGGCAGGGTCGTATTCACCCCTCCACTTT. Encoded protein: CASSQDRAGSYSPLHF.

DNA of the CDR3: TGTGCCAGCAGCGCTGACAGCCTCTACAATGAGCAGTTCTTC. Translated: CASSADSLYNEQFF. J is TRBJ2-1 and V is TRBV9; D is possibly TRBD1 (5 bases). V lost 3 bases and J 3 bases, leaving 10 bases between the germline ends. Germline CDR1 is SGDLS and CDR2 is YYNGEE. The CDR3 contains 14 residues.

V is TRBV13 and J is TRBJ2-5; D gene uncertain. The ends were cut back, 5 bases at V and 1 base at J, with 11 bases in the middle. The V gene's germline CDR1 is PRHDT and CDR2 FYEKMQ (reference sequence). The CDR3 is 14 residues long. Written as DNA, the CDR3 is TGTGCCAGCAGCGCCCACAGTCTCCAAGAGACCCAGTACTTC. This codes for CASSAHSLQETQYF. Drawing the rest from reference TRBV13 and TRBJ2-5, the complete variable domain is AAGVIQSPRHLIKEKRETATLKCYPIPRHDTVYWYQQGPGQDPQFLISFYEKMQSDKGSIPDRFSAQQFSDYHSELNMSSLELGDSALYFCASSAHSLQETQYFGPGTRLLVL.

This chain joins TRBV18 and TRBJ1-1, with D perhaps matching TRBD1 (5 bases). V was shortened by 3 bases and J by 3 bases, with 17 bases between the two germline ends. Looked up from germline, CDR1 is KGHSH and CDR2 is LQKENI. There are 16 residues in the CDR3. CDR3 sequence reads: CASSPSWGSKYTEAFF. The CDR3 DNA reads as TGTGCCAGCTCACCCTCCTGGGGCAGCAAGTACACTGAAGCTTTCTTT.

The chain uses TRBV7-7 and TRBJ2-7, with 9 positions matching TRBD2. Germline CDR1 and CDR2: SSHAT and FNYEAQ (reference sequence). This CDR3 region has 15 residues. The CDR3 region is CASTTAGGISYEQYV. The DNA for the CDR3 is TGTGCTAGCACGACCGCGGGAGGGATCTCCTACGAGCAGTACGTC.

This chain uses TRBV14 with TRBJ2-7, with D possibly TRBD2 on 6 matching bases. V lost 1 base to trimming and J lost 5 bases, with 15 bases between them. The CDR3 contains 15 residues. In germline, CDR1 is SGHDN, CDR2 FVKESK. CDR3 amino acids: CASSQGQWRVDEQYF. CDR3 in DNA: TGTGCCAGCAGCCAAGGACAGTGGAGGGTCGACGAGCAGTACTTC.

This sequence joins TRBV7-9 and TRBJ1-4; weak D call: TRBD1 (5 bases). The CDR3 has 15 residues. In germline, CDR1 is SEHNR, CDR2 FQNEAQ (reference sequence). V was clipped by 5 bases and J by 7 bases, with 17 bases between them. The CDR3 DNA follows: TGTGCCAGCAGCCCCCGGGGAGGGGCGGGTGAAAAACTGTTTTTT. As protein: CASSPRGGAGEKLFF.